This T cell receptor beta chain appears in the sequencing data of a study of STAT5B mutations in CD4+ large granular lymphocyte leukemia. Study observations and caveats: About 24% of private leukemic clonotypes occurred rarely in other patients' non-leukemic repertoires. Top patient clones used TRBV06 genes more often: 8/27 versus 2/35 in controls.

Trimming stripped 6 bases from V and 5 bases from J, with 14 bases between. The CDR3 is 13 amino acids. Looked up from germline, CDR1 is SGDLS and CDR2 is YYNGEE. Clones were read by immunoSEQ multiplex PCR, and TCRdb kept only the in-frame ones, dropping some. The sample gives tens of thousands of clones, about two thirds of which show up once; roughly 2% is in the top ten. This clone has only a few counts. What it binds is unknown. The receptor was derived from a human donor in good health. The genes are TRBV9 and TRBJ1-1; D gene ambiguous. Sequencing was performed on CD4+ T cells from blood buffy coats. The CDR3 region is CASTGPRGTEAFF. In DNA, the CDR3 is TGTGCCAGCACCGGGCCAAGAGGGACTGAAGCTTTCTTT.